This T cell receptor beta chain was documented in a study of T-cell reconstitution after alpha-beta-depleted transplantation in children (TCRdb year 2016). Background on the whole study: Using TCR repertoire profiling, the study quantitatively followed how T-cell immune reconstitution unfolded in children after TCRalphabeta/CD19-depleted allogeneic hematopoietic cell transplantation.

The method behind the library was PCR. The sequencer was an Illumina HiSeq 2500. Molecular barcoding was employed in the preparation of TCR libraries, with unique molecular identifiers being used to normalize TCRbeta repertoire quantification. The public reads were reprocessed in TCRdb via fastp at Q25 and MiXCR, keeping in-frame beta chains. Each CDR3 protein appears once, grouped with its most common genes and DNA. A total of 450,000 to 550,000 distinct CDR3 sequences appear in this sample, about an eighth of them only once. 14% of the sample is held by the ten biggest clonotypes. Note on this clonotype: There is no known antigen for this receptor. One base away there is no much larger clone; base qualities are not given.

CDR3 length: 12 amino acids, cysteine to phenylalanine. CDR3 DNA only is kept here, 36 bases in frame from base 1. Trimming accounts for 6 bases at V and 15 bases at J, while the number of junction bases matched to no gene is 11. The CDR1 and CDR2 encoded by the germline V gene are MDHEN and SYDVKM. This specimen's treatment or condition label, interpreted: allogeneic hematopoietic cell transplantation with graft depleted of TCRalphabeta T cells and CD19 B cells. TCRalphabeta/CD19-depleted allogeneic hematopoietic cell grafts were given to the transplant recipients, all of whom were children. General study outcomes and caveats: The frequencies of hyperexpanded clones fell over the following months, and after one year, T-cell counts and TCRbeta diversity were mostly attributed to newly produced T cells. The high TCRbeta diversity at day 60 in some patients was ascribed to recipient T cells and intrathymic progenitors that had survived conditioning. About two months after transplant, the apparently early recovery of alphabetaT-cell counts reportedly depended on just several hundred clones that had expanded rapidly and came from non-depleted graft cells.

The sample was PBMCs, mostly from graft donor cells, taken 180 days after TCRalphabeta/CD19-depleted stem cell transplant. The chain is assembled from TRBV28 and TRBJ2-1; 7 of the junction bases match TRBD1. The origin of this receptor is a female patient aged 2 to 10 who had a stem cell transplant for aplastic anemia, so the T cells may come from the graft donor. The CDR3 region: CASSFTTGRGFF. The nucleotide sequence is TGTGCCAGCAGCTTTACGACAGGGAGAGGGTTCTTC.